This record concerns one T cell receptor (beta chain) sequence. The sample originates from a study of blood T cells in healthy people across ages. J gave up 6 bases and V 4 bases, and 6 bases lay outside the gene matches. CDR3 length equals 15 residues. Germline CDR1 SGDLS, CDR2 YYNGEE. Each sample provided at least 5 micrograms of extracted total RNA. A second about 6 to 12 cycle PCR used barcoded and J-beta primers. Per-sample output comprised a minimum of 2.5 million paired-end reads containing CDR3. One entry per CDR3 protein results from TCRdb running MiXCR on the 5' RACE reads. Here the sample spans roughly 1.5 million distinct CDR3 sequences, approximately 43% being singletons.

V gene TRBV9 combines with J gene TRBJ2-1; TRBD2 matches at 11 bases. Sequencing input: blood. The clonotype comes from a woman younger than 35 in good health. Here the CDR3 reads CASSKTSGVGNEQFF. The CDR3 nucleotides are TGTGCCAGCAGCAAGACTAGCGGGGTGGGCAATGAGCAGTTCTTC.